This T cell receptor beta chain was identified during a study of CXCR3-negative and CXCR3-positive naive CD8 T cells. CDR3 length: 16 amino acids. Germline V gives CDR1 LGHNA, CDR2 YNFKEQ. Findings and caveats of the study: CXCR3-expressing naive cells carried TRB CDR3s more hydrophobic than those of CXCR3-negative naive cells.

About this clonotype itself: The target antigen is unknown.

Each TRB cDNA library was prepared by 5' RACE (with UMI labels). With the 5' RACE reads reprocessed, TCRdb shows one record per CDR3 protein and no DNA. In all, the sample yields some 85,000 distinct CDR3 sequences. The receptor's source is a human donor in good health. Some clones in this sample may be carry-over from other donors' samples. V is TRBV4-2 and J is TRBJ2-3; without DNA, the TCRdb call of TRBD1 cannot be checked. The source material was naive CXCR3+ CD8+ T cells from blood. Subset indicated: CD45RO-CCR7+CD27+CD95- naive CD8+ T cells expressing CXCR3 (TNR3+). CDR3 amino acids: CASSQARQRGGDTQYF.